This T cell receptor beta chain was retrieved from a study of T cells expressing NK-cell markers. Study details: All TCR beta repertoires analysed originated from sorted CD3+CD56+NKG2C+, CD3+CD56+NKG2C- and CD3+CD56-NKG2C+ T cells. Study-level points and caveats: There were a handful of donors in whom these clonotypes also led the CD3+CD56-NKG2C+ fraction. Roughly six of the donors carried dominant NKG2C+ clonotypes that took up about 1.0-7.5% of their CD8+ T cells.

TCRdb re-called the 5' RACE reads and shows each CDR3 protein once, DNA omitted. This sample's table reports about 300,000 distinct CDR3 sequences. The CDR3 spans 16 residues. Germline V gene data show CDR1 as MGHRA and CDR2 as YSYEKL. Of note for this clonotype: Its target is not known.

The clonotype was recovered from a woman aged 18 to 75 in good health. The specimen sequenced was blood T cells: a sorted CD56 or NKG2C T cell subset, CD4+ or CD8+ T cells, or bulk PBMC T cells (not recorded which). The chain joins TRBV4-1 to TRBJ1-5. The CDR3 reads CASSQVWPLSYRPQHF.